This is a list of T cell receptor beta chains from one sample in a study of blood T cells in healthy people across ages. One entry per CDR3 protein, called by TCRdb with MiXCR from the 5' RACE reads. Among over a million distinct CDR3 sequences listed, around 39% were seen once. The specimen was blood. The source of these receptors is a woman under 30 in good health. Each CDR3 is given without its conserved first and last residue. Each record gives: J gene, V gene, CDR3 protein.

j_call: TRBJ2-3
v_call: TRBV4-1
cdr3_aa: ASSLGLAGAYYSTDTQY

j_call: TRBJ1-3
v_call: TRBV9
cdr3_aa: ASSPQGASGNTIY

j_call: TRBJ2-5
v_call: TRBV29-1
cdr3_aa: SVGGIQETQY

j_call: TRBJ2-5
v_call: TRBV7-6
cdr3_aa: ASSLGSGGTQY

j_call: TRBJ2-1
v_call: TRBV11-2
cdr3_aa: ASSPAGTYNEQF

j_call: TRBJ2-1
v_call: TRBV20-1
cdr3_aa: SARDTPLQF

j_call: TRBJ1-2
v_call: TRBV27
cdr3_aa: ASSLGRGHGYT

j_call: TRBJ2-4
v_call: TRBV30
cdr3_aa: AWSRVKNIQY

j_call: TRBJ1-2
v_call: TRBV3-1
cdr3_aa: ASSQAGTGEYGYT

j_call: TRBJ2-3
v_call: TRBV6-1
cdr3_aa: ASRDAYWSTDTQY

j_call: TRBJ1-6
v_call: TRBV12-3/TRBV12-4
cdr3_aa: ASSASRGNSPLH

j_call: TRBJ1-4
v_call: TRBV20-1
cdr3_aa: SAVDSSKTGEKLF

j_call: -
v_call: TRBV30
cdr3_aa: AWSISGGTQY

j_call: TRBJ1-1
v_call: TRBV18
cdr3_aa: ASSPPPGYEAF

j_call: TRBJ2-3
v_call: TRBV6-6
cdr3_aa: ASSYTAQVADTQY

j_call: TRBJ1-1
v_call: TRBV12-3/TRBV12-4
cdr3_aa: ANSLAAGGTEAF

j_call: TRBJ1-5
v_call: TRBV6-6
cdr3_aa: ASSDWADQPQH

j_call: TRBJ2-7
v_call: TRBV7-6
cdr3_aa: ASSLGTGEYEQY

j_call: TRBJ2-3
v_call: TRBV15
cdr3_aa: ATSGPQGFRTDTQY

j_call: TRBJ2-3
v_call: TRBV18
cdr3_aa: ASSLRESDTDTQY

j_call: TRBJ1-6
v_call: TRBV27
cdr3_aa: ASSPDRTNSPLH

j_call: TRBJ2-1
v_call: TRBV5-1
cdr3_aa: ASSLAGFGYNEQF

j_call: TRBJ2-7
v_call: TRBV6-5
cdr3_aa: ASSYGWTSGNYEQY

j_call: TRBJ2-3
v_call: TRBV7-8
cdr3_aa: ASSLALDRFTQY

j_call: TRBJ1-5
v_call: TRBV12-3/TRBV12-4
cdr3_aa: PLRDCHGQPQH

j_call: TRBJ2-7
v_call: TRBV10-3
cdr3_aa: AISVTSGRNYEQY

j_call: TRBJ2-7
v_call: TRBV20-1
cdr3_aa: SAPRSGSTYEQY

j_call: TRBJ2-7
v_call: TRBV5-1
cdr3_aa: ASSLLTSGSSNGYEQY

j_call: TRBJ2-7
v_call: TRBV6-5
cdr3_aa: ASSSLHLSYEQY

j_call: TRBJ2-5
v_call: TRBV5-1
cdr3_aa: ASSLGLDKETQY

j_call: TRBJ2-7
v_call: TRBV27
cdr3_aa: ASSWGTSGIYNEQY